This T cell receptor beta chain originates from a study of blood T cell repertoires in COVID-19. At the level of the study: Acute-phase and convalescent COVID-19 samples originated in the United States, Italy and Spain.

The CDR3 length is 16 residues. With 3 bases removed from V and 4 bases from J, the gap between germline ends came to 18 bases. CDR1 and CDR2 from the germline V gene are SGDLS and YYNGEE. Profiled with immunoSEQ multiplex PCR; TCRdb holds only in-frame clones, not every one. The table includes just over 650,000 clones, 80% to 90% detected once. This chain joins TRBV9 and TRBJ2-3; no clear D gene. The specimen was peripheral blood. The receptor was derived from a young woman with acute or convalescent COVID-19. The CDR3, as DNA: TGTGCCAGCAGCGACCCCTACAGTATGACCGCAGATACGCAGTATTTT. Translating it yields CASSDPYSMTADTQYF.